What follows are 5 T cell receptor beta chains derived from one specimen sequenced in a study of CD8 T cells in Susac syndrome. RNA amounts of about 0.45 to 1 ug underwent reverse transcription with random hexamers. TCRdb independently ran MiXCR on the immunoSEQ multiplex PCR reads; one entry per CDR3 protein. The sample lists some 150,000 distinct CDR3 sequences; approximately 95% were seen once. The specimen was CD4+ T cells from PBMCs. Receptors were obtained from a human donor with Susac syndrome.

This sequence joins TRBV20-1 and TRBJ1-2, with a possible D match to TRBD1 (5 bases). Germline V gene sequence: CDR1 DFQATT, CDR2 SNEGSKA (reference sequence). The CDR3 covers 12 residues. V lost 5 bases, J lost 4 bases, and 11 bases lay in between. The CDR3, as DNA: TGCAGTGCTCCCGGGACGCCCTATGGCTACACCTTC. Its translation: CSAPGTPYGYTF.

The chain joins TRBV15 to TRBJ2-7; D tentatively reads TRBD1 or TRBD2 (5 bases each). V lost 2 bases and J 12 bases, leaving 14 bases between the germline ends. The CDR3 sequence is 12 residues long. Germline V CDR1 and CDR2: LNHNV, YYDKDF (reference sequence). CDR3 amino acids: CATSRRDGGWYF. The CDR3, as DNA: TGTGCCACCAGCAGAAGGGACGGAGGTTGGTACTTC. Using reference TRBV15 and TRBJ2-7 for the parts outside the CDR3, the full variable domain is DAMVIQNPRYQVTQFGKPVTLSCSQTLNHNVMYWYQQKSSQAPKLLFHYYDKDFNNEADTPDNFQSRRPNTSFCFLDIRSPGLGDTAMYLCATSRRDGGWYFGPGTRLTVT.

The J gene is TRBJ1-5, the V gene TRBV28; 9 nucleotides line up with TRBD1. CDR1 and CDR2 (germline): MDHEN, SYDVKM. The CDR3 consists of 15 residues. V lost 2 bases, J lost 9 bases, and 8 bases stayed unmatched. This CDR3 reads CASSLKDRGRGPQHF. The CDR3 nucleotides read TGTGCCAGCAGTTTAAAGGACAGGGGTCGGGGGCCCCAGCATTTT.

This chain joins TRBV28 and TRBJ2-7; 9 bases align to TRBD1. The CDR3 length is 14 residues. Germline CDR1 is MDHEN and CDR2 is SYDVKM. The V gene end was trimmed by 5 bases and the J gene end by 7 bases; junction bases not matched to a gene: 9. The CDR3 loop reads CASSPGTGTGEQYF. In DNA, the CDR3 is TGTGCCAGCAGTCCCGGGACAGGGACCGGGGAGCAGTACTTC.

The chain combines TRBV12-3 or TRBV12-4 with TRBJ2-1; 10 bases line up with TRBD2. The CDR3 spans 17 residues. The V segment lost 6 bases and the J segment 2 bases; nucleotides outside the gene matches: 10. The CDR3, as DNA: TGTGCCAGCAGACTCAATAGCGGGAGGAGACCCTACAATGAGCAGTTCTTC. This sequence encodes CASRLNSGRRPYNEQFF.